These T cell receptor beta chains were read from a single sample in a study of cytomegalovirus exposure and HLA in healthy donors. The protocol was immunoSEQ multiplex PCR, while the TCRdb copy is restricted to in-frame clones and leaves out a portion. The top ten hold roughly 5.3% of the sample, which has 75,000 to 95,000 clones, about 83% seen once. Sequencing was performed on PBMCs. The origin of the receptors is a woman under 30 in good health and CMV-seropositive. The CDR3 runs from the conserved cysteine through the conserved F or W. The D gene is left open where the match is weak. Part of the rows lack a size; the others show once, few, many or a class for expanded clones.

v_gene: TRBV4-1; abundance: NA; j_gene: TRBJ2-5; d_gene: TRBD2; CDR3nt: TGCGCCAGCAGCCAAGAGGGACTATCCCAAGAGACCCAGTACTTC; CDR3aa: CASSQEGLSQETQYF
v_gene: TRBV4-1; abundance: few; j_gene: TRBJ1-2; d_gene: NA; CDR3nt: TGCGCCAGCAGCCAAACCGCAAAAACGGGCTATGGCTACACCTTC; CDR3aa: CASSQTAKTGYGYTF
v_gene: TRBV7-3; abundance: NA; j_gene: TRBJ2-6; d_gene: TRBD1; CDR3nt: TGTGCCAGCAGCTGGGACAGGGCTGGGGCCAACGTCCTGACTTTC; CDR3aa: CASSWDRAGANVLTF
v_gene: TRBV9; abundance: NA; j_gene: TRBJ1-1; d_gene: NA; CDR3nt: TGTGCCAGCAGCGCGGGGGGGATTCGAACTGAAGCTTTCTTT; CDR3aa: CASSAGGIRTEAFF
v_gene: TRBV11-1; abundance: NA; j_gene: TRBJ2-7; d_gene: TRBD1; CDR3nt: TGTGCCAGCAGCTCAGGGGGAAGCTCCTACGAGCAGTACTTC; CDR3aa: CASSSGGSSYEQYF
v_gene: TRBV28; abundance: NA; j_gene: TRBJ2-6; d_gene: NA; CDR3nt: TGTGCCAGCATACCCGGGGGTTCCTCTGGGGCCAACGTCCTGACTTTC; CDR3aa: CASIPGGSSGANVLTF
v_gene: TRBV29-1; abundance: NA; j_gene: TRBJ1-1; d_gene: TRBD1; CDR3nt: TGCAGCGTGGTTGGACAGGGATCGGGAGCTTTCTTT; CDR3aa: CSVVGQGSGAFF
v_gene: TRBV29-1; abundance: NA; j_gene: TRBJ2-3; d_gene: NA; CDR3nt: TGCAGCGTTTTAGGCACAGATACGCAGTATTTT; CDR3aa: CSVLGTDTQYF
v_gene: TRBV4-2; abundance: NA; j_gene: TRBJ2-1; d_gene: TRBD2; CDR3nt: TGTGCCAGCAGCCCCTCCGAGACTAGCGGGTATGAGCAGTTCTTC; CDR3aa: CASSPSETSGYEQFF
v_gene: TRBV2; abundance: NA; j_gene: TRBJ2-7; d_gene: TRBD1; CDR3nt: TGTGCCAGCAGTGGGGGCGCGGGGACAGGGGACTACGAGCAGTACTTC; CDR3aa: CASSGGAGTGDYEQYF
v_gene: TRBV5-1; abundance: NA; j_gene: TRBJ2-5; d_gene: TRBD1; CDR3nt: TGCGCCAGCAGCTTGGCAGGGGGCGAGACCCAGTACTTC; CDR3aa: CASSLAGGETQYF
v_gene: TRBV7-8; abundance: once; j_gene: TRBJ2-7; d_gene: NA; CDR3nt: TGTGCCAGCAGCCCCCCGGGAAGGCCCTACGAGCAGTACTTC; CDR3aa: CASSPPGRPYEQYF
v_gene: TRBV5-1; abundance: NA; j_gene: TRBJ2-7; d_gene: TRBD2; CDR3nt: TGCGCCAGCAGGACTAGCGGTAGAAGCTACGAGCAGTACTTC; CDR3aa: CASRTSGRSYEQYF
v_gene: TRBV19; abundance: NA; j_gene: TRBJ1-1; d_gene: NA; CDR3nt: TGTGCCAGTTTGAGGGGGTCTGAAGCTTTCTTT; CDR3aa: CASLRGSEAFF
v_gene: TRBV5-1; abundance: NA; j_gene: TRBJ2-1; d_gene: NA; CDR3nt: TGCGCCAGCAGCTTGGGTACAGAGTCCAACCTTAACAATGAGCAGTTCTTC; CDR3aa: CASSLGTESNLNNEQFF
v_gene: TRBV7-2; abundance: NA; j_gene: TRBJ2-1; d_gene: TRBD2; CDR3nt: TGTGCCAGCAGCTTAGAAGTTGTAGCGGGTGAAGAGCAGTTCTTC; CDR3aa: CASSLEVVAGEEQFF
v_gene: TRBV5-1; abundance: NA; j_gene: TRBJ2-3; d_gene: NA; CDR3nt: TGCGCCAGCAGAGCGCCGGATGGCGATACGCAGTATTTT; CDR3aa: CASRAPDGDTQYF
v_gene: TRBV12-5; abundance: NA; j_gene: TRBJ1-5; d_gene: TRBD1; CDR3nt: TGTGCTAGTGGCGAAGACAGGGGCAATCAGCCCCAGCATTTT; CDR3aa: CASGEDRGNQPQHF
v_gene: TRBV25-1; abundance: NA; j_gene: TRBJ2-5; d_gene: TRBD2; CDR3nt: TGTGCCAGCAGTCCCTTAGCGGGAGGGGGAGAGACCCAGTACTTC; CDR3aa: CASSPLAGGGETQYF
v_gene: TRBV6-5; abundance: NA; j_gene: TRBJ2-3; d_gene: NA; CDR3nt: TGTGCCAGCAGTTACCGTGGCCCCCCGGGTGGAACGCAGTATTTT; CDR3aa: CASSYRGPPGGTQYF
v_gene: TRBV7-9; abundance: NA; j_gene: TRBJ2-2; d_gene: NA; CDR3nt: TGTGCCAGCAGCACCCGGGGTGGTAGCGCGACGTCCGGGGAGCTGTTTTTT; CDR3aa: CASSTRGGSATSGELFF
v_gene: TRBV27; abundance: NA; j_gene: TRBJ2-7; d_gene: NA; CDR3nt: TGTGAAGTACGGGGGATGGCCTACGAGCAGTACTTC; CDR3aa: CEVRGMAYEQYF
v_gene: TRBV28; abundance: NA; j_gene: TRBJ2-1; d_gene: TRBD2; CDR3nt: TGTGCCAGCAATGGACTAGGACTTGCCTATGAGCAGTTCTTC; CDR3aa: CASNGLGLAYEQFF
v_gene: TRBV15; abundance: NA; j_gene: TRBJ2-2; d_gene: NA; CDR3nt: TGTGCCACCAGCCCCAAGACAACCGGGGCCGGGGAGCTGTTTTTT; CDR3aa: CATSPKTTGAGELFF
v_gene: TRBV7-6; abundance: NA; j_gene: TRBJ1-3; d_gene: NA; CDR3nt: TGTGCCAGCAGCTTCTTAGCTGGCTCTGGAAACACCATATATTTT; CDR3aa: CASSFLAGSGNTIYF
v_gene: TRBV5-4; abundance: NA; j_gene: TRBJ2-1; d_gene: NA; CDR3nt: TGTGCCAGCAGCTTAAGGGGCTCACGAAATGAGCAGTTCTTC; CDR3aa: CASSLRGSRNEQFF
v_gene: TRBV6-5; abundance: NA; j_gene: TRBJ2-2; d_gene: NA; CDR3nt: TGTGCCAGCAGCCGCCCGAGCACCGGGGAGCTGTTTTTT; CDR3aa: CASSRPSTGELFF
v_gene: TRBV29-1; abundance: NA; j_gene: TRBJ2-1; d_gene: TRBD2; CDR3nt: TGCAGCGCCGGACTAGCGGGGATCTCCTACAATGAGCAGTTCTTC; CDR3aa: CSAGLAGISYNEQFF
v_gene: TRBV5-1; abundance: NA; j_gene: TRBJ2-5; d_gene: TRBD1; CDR3nt: TGCGCCAGCAGCTTCCGACAGGGATTACAAGAGACCCAGTACTTC; CDR3aa: CASSFRQGLQETQYF
v_gene: TRBV20-1; abundance: once; j_gene: TRBJ2-3; d_gene: NA; CDR3nt: TGCAGTGCTCGACAGTGGGATACGCAGTATTTT; CDR3aa: CSARQWDTQYF
v_gene: TRBV5-1; abundance: NA; j_gene: TRBJ2-7; d_gene: TRBD1; CDR3nt: TGCGCCAGCAGCCCGGACAGGGCCTACGAGCAGTACTTC; CDR3aa: CASSPDRAYEQYF
v_gene: TRBV30; abundance: NA; j_gene: TRBJ2-7; d_gene: NA; CDR3nt: TGTGCCTGGAGTGTATCTGGCCGTGGAGACGAGCAGTACTTC; CDR3aa: CAWSVSGRGDEQYF
v_gene: TRBV7-9; abundance: NA; j_gene: TRBJ2-7; d_gene: NA; CDR3nt: TGTGCCAGCAGCCCAATCTGGACGGGTGGAGGCTACGAGCAGTACTTC; CDR3aa: CASSPIWTGGGYEQYF
v_gene: TRBV5-6; abundance: NA; j_gene: TRBJ2-2; d_gene: NA; CDR3nt: TGTGCCAGCAGCTCTAGTTGGACCGGGGAGCTGTTTTTT; CDR3aa: CASSSSWTGELFF
v_gene: TRBV5-4; abundance: NA; j_gene: TRBJ2-2; d_gene: NA; CDR3nt: TGTGCCAGCAGCTTGGATCAGGGAATAAACACCGGGGAGCTGTTTTTT; CDR3aa: CASSLDQGINTGELFF
v_gene: TRBV2; abundance: NA; j_gene: TRBJ2-5; d_gene: TRBD1; CDR3nt: TGTGCCAGCCGGCCGGGACAGGAACGAGAGACCCAGTACTTC; CDR3aa: CASRPGQERETQYF
v_gene: TRBV6-1; abundance: NA; j_gene: TRBJ1-6; d_gene: NA; CDR3nt: TGTGCCAGCAGTGAATCTGGGACAAGCATTTATAATTCACCCCTCCACTTT; CDR3aa: CASSESGTSIYNSPLHF
v_gene: TRBV2; abundance: NA; j_gene: TRBJ2-2; d_gene: TRBD1; CDR3nt: TGTGCCAGCATTCGCGGGGACAGGGGTGCCGGGGAGCTGTTTTTT; CDR3aa: CASIRGDRGAGELFF
v_gene: TRBV4-1; abundance: NA; j_gene: TRBJ2-7; d_gene: TRBD1; CDR3nt: TGCGCCAGCAGCCAAGATTGGGAGACAGGGCATGTATGGTACGAGCAGTACTTC; CDR3aa: CASSQDWETGHVWYEQYF
v_gene: TRBV10-2; abundance: NA; j_gene: TRBJ2-3; d_gene: TRBD2; CDR3nt: TGCGCCAGCAGACTAGCGGGACACACAGATACGCAGTATTTT; CDR3aa: CASRLAGHTDTQYF
v_gene: TRBV4-2; abundance: NA; j_gene: TRBJ2-5; d_gene: TRBD1; CDR3nt: TGTGCCAGCAGCCGGGACAGAGGTCAAGAGACCCAGTACTTC; CDR3aa: CASSRDRGQETQYF
v_gene: TRBV6-6; abundance: NA; j_gene: TRBJ1-5; d_gene: NA; CDR3nt: TGTGCCAGCAGACTACAGGACGTCAATCAGCCCCAGCATTTT; CDR3aa: CASRLQDVNQPQHF